These 20 T cell receptor beta chains were all obtained from the same sample, sequenced in a study of blood T cell repertoires in COVID-19. Measured with immunoSEQ multiplex PCR; TCRdb has only the in-frame clones, and not every one. The sample has 100,000 to 150,000 clones, approximately 74% seen once; the top ten hold 1.5% to 2%. Sequencing input: peripheral blood. All receptors come from a woman in her 70s with acute or convalescent COVID-19.

This clone was found a few times. V gene TRBV9 combines with J gene TRBJ2-1, with 8 positions matching TRBD2. The CDR3 contains 15 residues. After removal of 4 bases from V and 7 bases from J, the junction contained 10 bases not matched to a gene. Germline CDR1 reads SGDLS; CDR2 reads YYNGEE. The CDR3 DNA reads as TGTGCCAGCAGCCCCCGTTGGGCGGGAGGAAATGAGCAGTTCTTC. It encodes CASSPRWAGGNEQFF.

The chain links TRBV14 to TRBJ2-4; TRBD2 is a possible D gene (6 bases). This CDR3 contains 17 residues. The germline V and J ends were trimmed by 4 bases and 0 bases, with 16 bases remaining between them. The germline V gene encodes CDR1 SGHDN and CDR2 FVKESK. CDR3 bases: TGTGCCAGCAGCCCGCCCGGAGGGCGACTAGCCAAAAACATTCAGTACTTC. Amino acid sequence: CASSPPGGRLAKNIQYF.

This chain joins TRBV5-1 and TRBJ1-1; TRBD1 agrees at 9 bases. With 0 bases clipped from V and 3 bases from J, the junction kept 6 bases outside the gene matches. The CDR3 has 16 residues. CDR1 is SGHRS and CDR2 is YFSETQ in the germline V gene. CDR3 sequence: CASSLVPGQGDTEAFF. DNA for the CDR3: TGCGCCAGCAGCTTGGTCCCGGGACAGGGTGACACTGAAGCTTTCTTT.

The chain uses TRBV27 and TRBJ2-2; 8 nucleotides line up with TRBD1. The CDR3 spans 13 residues. The V gene's germline CDR1 is MNHEY and CDR2 SMNVEV (reference sequence). V lost 7 bases and J lost 6; bases outside the gene matches: 4. The CDR3 DNA reads TGTGCCAGCAAGCAGGGGGCGCCCGGGGAGCTGTTTTTT. Protein product: CASKQGAPGELFF.

The gene calls are TRBV19 and TRBJ2-5; D call uncertain. The CDR3 runs to 14 residues. Germline V gene data show CDR1 as LNHDA and CDR2 as SQIVND (reference sequence). V was shortened by 1 base and J by 4 bases, with 10 bases between the two germline ends. CDR3 sequence: CASSIALLGETQYF. In DNA form, the CDR3 reads TGTGCCAGTAGTATAGCGCTACTTGGAGAGACCCAGTACTTC. Full variable domain (rest looked up from reference TRBV19 and TRBJ2-5): DGGITQSPKYLFRKEGQNVTLSCEQNLNHDAMYWYRQDPGQGLRLIYYSQIVNDFQKGDIAEGYSVSREKKESFPLTVTSAQKNPTAFYLCASSIALLGETQYFGPGTRLLVL.

This clone was picked up many times. This rearrangement joins TRBV7-9 to TRBJ2-3; the D is unclear. The CDR3 runs 12 residues. Deletions cut 5 bases from V and 2 bases from J, with 5 bases between. Per the germline V gene, CDR1 is SEHNR and CDR2 is FQNEAQ (reference sequence). In nucleotides, the CDR3 is TGTGCCAGCAGCCCTTACACAGATACGCAGTATTTT. Residues: CASSPYTDTQYF. The whole variable domain, filled in from reference TRBV7-9 and TRBJ2-3, reads DTGVSQNPRHKITKRGQNVTFRCDPISEHNRLYWYRQTLGQGPEFLTYFQNEAQLEKSRLLSDRFSAERPKGSFSTLEIQRTEQGDSAMYLCASSPYTDTQYFGPGTRLTVL.

CDR3 coding DNA: TGTGCCAGCAGTGATTGGTTGGACAGTGGGACAGATACGCAGTATTTT. It specifies CASSDWLDSGTDTQYF. The chain is built from TRBV6-1 and TRBJ2-3, with a weak D call TRBD1 (6 bases). Germline V gene data show CDR1 as MNHNS and CDR2 as SASEGT. The CDR3 totals 16 residues. Trimming stripped 3 bases from V and 3 bases from J, with 16 bases between.

The gene calls are TRBV7-2 and TRBJ1-2; D ambiguous. The CDR3 loop spans 14 amino acids. Germline assignment: CDR1 SGHTA and CDR2 FQGNSA. The V and J ends lost 1 base and 2 bases respectively, with 8 bases between them. The DNA for the CDR3 is TGTGCCAGCAGCTTAGAAAGCGGGAACTATGGCTACACCTTC. Translated: CASSLESGNYGYTF.

The genes are TRBV5-5 and TRBJ2-5; the D is unclear. V lost 4 bases to trimming and J lost 1 base, with 8 bases between them. This CDR3 is built from 13 residues. The germline CDR1 and CDR2 sequences are SGHKS and YYEKEE (reference sequence). DNA of the CDR3: TGTGCCAGCAGCCTCTCAGGCCAAGAGACCCAGTACTTC. Translated, it gives CASSLSGQETQYF.

This clone turned up a few times. CDR3 sequence: CAISEPRESGELFF. The CDR3 DNA follows: TGTGCCATCAGTGAGCCCAGGGAATCCGGGGAGCTGTTTTTT. The rearrangement joins TRBV10-3 to TRBJ2-2; D perhaps matches TRBD1 (5 bases). This CDR3 is 14 amino acids long. Germline assignment: CDR1 ENHRY and CDR2 SYGVKD. V was pared by 2 bases and J by 6 bases, with 10 bases between.

The chain combines TRBV19 with TRBJ2-3; 8 bases map to TRBD1. In germline, CDR1 is LNHDA, CDR2 SQIVND (reference sequence). The CDR3 runs to 15 residues. V trimming: 3 bases; J trimming: 2 bases; junction bases outside the gene matches: 4. The DNA for the CDR3 is TGTGCCAGTAGTATTCAGGGGGCATTCACAGATACGCAGTATTTT. Translation: CASSIQGAFTDTQYF.

This clone was counted between two and nine times. V usage is TRBV6-6 and J usage is TRBJ2-7; D possibly corresponds to TRBD1 (6 bases). V lost 3 bases and J 2 bases, leaving 11 bases between the germline ends. Per germline, CDR1 MNHNY and CDR2 SVGAGI (reference sequence). The CDR3 contains 14 residues. CDR3 in amino acids: CASSYMGAPYEQYF. CDR3 DNA sequence: TGTGCCAGCAGTTATATGGGGGCTCCCTACGAGCAGTACTTC.

The chain is built from TRBV6-2 or TRBV6-3 and TRBJ2-7; TRBD2 is a possible D gene (5 bases). CDR1 is MNHEY and CDR2 is SVGEGT in the germline V gene. V gave up 0 bases and J gave up 5 bases, with 14 bases separating them. This CDR3 has 15 residues. CDR3 amino acids: CASSYSFLLADEQYF. DNA for the CDR3: TGTGCCAGCAGTTACTCATTTCTCCTAGCAGACGAGCAGTACTTC.

This chain joins TRBV5-1 and TRBJ1-2; TRBD1 agrees at 12 bases. The CDR3 runs 14 residues. Germline V lookup: CDR1 SGHRS, CDR2 YFSETQ. With 7 bases clipped from V and 3 bases from J, the junction kept 4 bases outside the gene matches. The CDR3 protein is CASRGQGADYGYTF. DNA of the CDR3: TGCGCCAGCCGGGGACAGGGGGCAGACTATGGCTACACCTTC. Filled out from reference TRBV5-1 and TRBJ1-2, the complete variable domain reads KAGVTQTPRYLIKTRGQQVTLSCSPISGHRSVSWYQQTPGQGLQFLFEYFSETQRNKGNFPGRFSGRQFSNSRSEMNVSTLELGDSALYLCASRGQGADYGYTFGSGTRLTVV.

The chain joins TRBV20-1 to TRBJ1-2; D is ambiguous. Between the trimmed V and J ends, which lost 4 bases and 8 bases, there was a span of 11 bases. The CDR3 extends over 11 amino acids. Per the germline V gene, CDR1 is DFQATT and CDR2 is SNEGSKA (reference sequence). The CDR3 nucleotides read TGCAGTGCTACCGACAAACGGGGCTACACCTTC. This codes for CSATDKRGYTF.

This clone was recorded once. This chain joins TRBV4-1 and TRBJ2-3, with TRBD1 matching 8 bases. The trim removed 4 bases at V and 3 bases at J, leaving 9 bases unmatched. Per germline, CDR1 MGHRA and CDR2 YSYEKL. The CDR3 extends over 16 amino acids. CDR3 DNA sequence: TGCGCCAGCAGCCGCATACAGGGGGACGCTACAGATACGCAGTATTTT. This codes for CASSRIQGDATDTQYF.

The chain couples TRBV6-1 to TRBJ2-7; 8 bases map to TRBD1. The length of the CDR3 is 16 residues. The V and J ends lost 1 base and 2 bases, in that order; junction bases with no gene match: 7. The V gene's germline CDR1 is MNHNS and CDR2 SASEGT. The CDR3 nucleotides are TGTGCCAGCAGTGAAGTGGGACAGGCCTTCCCCTACGAGCAGTACTTC. Translated: CASSEVGQAFPYEQYF.

The gene calls are TRBV7-3 and TRBJ2-6, with D possibly being TRBD1 (6 bases). The germline gives CDR1 SGHTA, CDR2 FQGTGA. The CDR3 sequence is 18 residues long. Deletions cut 5 bases from V and 0 bases from J, with 17 bases between. The CDR3 nucleotides read TGTGCCAGCAGCAAAACAGGGACCTTCTTCTCTGGGGCCAACGTCCTGACTTTC. It encodes CASSKTGTFFSGANVLTF. Full variable domain (remainder filled in from reference TRBV7-3 and TRBJ2-6): GAGVSQTPSNKVTEKGKYVELRCDPISGHTALYWYRQSLGQGPEFLIYFQGTGAADDSGLPNDRFFAVRPEGSVSTLKIQRTERGDSAVYLCASSKTGTFFSGANVLTFGAGSRLTVL.

The rearrangement uses TRBV10-2 and TRBJ1-1; D possibly corresponds to TRBD1 (5 bases). V was shortened by 4 bases and J by 4 bases, with 13 bases between the two germline ends. The CDR3 sequence is 14 residues long. Germline V gene data show CDR1 as WSHSY and CDR2 as SAAADI. CDR3 DNA: TGCGCCAGCAGTGCCGGCAGGGAAGGCACTGAAGCTTTCTTT. It yields the protein CASSAGREGTEAFF.

The rearrangement joins TRBV6-5 to TRBJ1-1; D uncertain. CDR3 length equals 15 residues. V lost 5 bases, J lost 2 bases, and 15 bases lay in between. The germline gives CDR1 MNHEY, CDR2 SVGAGI. CDR3 residues: CASSRTIQSNTEAFF. As DNA, the CDR3 is TGTGCCAGCAGTCGAACGATACAGAGTAACACTGAAGCTTTCTTT.